This TCR beta chain was retrieved from a study of cytomegalovirus exposure and HLA in healthy donors. With regard to this clone: What it recognizes is unknown.

CDR1 and CDR2 (germline): SGDLS, YYNGEE. The CDR3 totals 16 residues. V lost 4 bases to trimming and J lost 7 bases; unmatched junction nucleotides: 12. TCRdb's copy holds only in-frame clones and misses some; the assay was immunoSEQ multiplex PCR. This table has more than 95,000 clones, roughly nine tenths appearing once. General observations from the study: A few of the chains that were CMV-associated were confirmed in vitro to be specific for CMV antigens. A subsequent analysis found that TCR clusters from the first cohort also tended to co-occur in the roughly 120 validation repertoires, with 90% to 95% of cluster scores above 0. The study labeled fewer than 200 TCR beta chains cytomegalovirus-associated.

This chain links TRBV9 with TRBJ2-7; 12 positions match TRBD2. The material sequenced was PBMCs. The source is a woman aged 18-35 years in good health and CMV-seronegative. CDR3 DNA: TGTGCCAGCAGCTCTCGACTAGCGGGAGATTTCTTTGAGCAGTACTTC. Residues: CASSSRLAGDFFEQYF.